What follows is one T cell receptor beta chain and its context. The entry originates in a study of cytomegalovirus exposure and HLA in healthy donors. Trimming stripped 3 bases from V and 7 bases from J, with 22 bases between. The V gene's germline CDR1 is KGHSH and CDR2 LQKENI. The CDR3 sequence is 16 residues long. PCR primers comprised 60 Vbeta and 13 Jbeta primers. Measured with immunoSEQ multiplex PCR; TCRdb has only the in-frame clones, and not every one. The top ten hold 0.5% to 0.55% of the sample, which has under 200,000 clones, roughly 87% seen once. The chain carries TRBV18 and TRBJ2-7; tentatively, D is TRBD2 (5 bases). The receptor was derived from a woman between 45 and 65 years old in good health and CMV-seronegative. Sequenced sample: PBMCs. CDR3 in amino acids: CASSPAGSPTVGEQYF. In DNA form, the CDR3 reads TGTGCCAGCTCACCTGCGGGTTCTCCGACGGTTGGGGAGCAGTACTTC.